Reported below is one TCR beta chain. The antigen is not known. The time point: week 5, during vaccination. In the vaccine, a single dose held 300 ug of the mutant IDH1 20-mer peptide, along with topical imiquimod. The length of the CDR3 is 13 residues. Germline V gives CDR1 MNHNS, CDR2 SASEGT. Between the trimmed V and J ends, which lost 4 bases and 6 bases, there was a span of 12 bases. This sample is drawn from a study of a mutant IDH1 vaccine in newly diagnosed glioma. Study context: Vaccination began 4-6 weeks post radiotherapy alone, or with temozolomide cycles.

Repertoires were generated with immunoSEQ multiplex PCR, while TCRdb's copy carries only in-frame clones and drops some. The sample shows tens of thousands of clones, 70% to 85% of them seen only once. General study points: The vaccine induced immune responses, and these occurred in 80% to 95% of patients.

This sample comprised PBMCs, obtained from a glioma patient whose treatment included an IDH1 peptide vaccine. V gene TRBV6-1 combines with J gene TRBJ1-1, with a weak D call TRBD1 (5 bases). The sequence was collected from a woman aged 18-29 years with glioma. Some clones in this sample may be carry-over from other donors' samples. The CDR3 protein is CASSVEGFSEAFF. CDR3 nucleotide sequence: TGTGCCAGCAGTGTAGAGGGGTTTTCTGAAGCTTTCTTT.